This T cell receptor (beta chain) is drawn from a study of response to subunit inactivated influenza vaccine (dated by TCRdb to the late 2010s). Describing the broader study: Deep quantitative profiling of the T cell receptor repertoire was used in the study to follow responses to a trivalent subunit inactivated influenza vaccine.

This clonotype was seen only a few times. Its antigen is currently not known. One base away there is no much larger clone; base qualities are not given. The method behind the library was RT-PCR. TCRdb lists the instrument as Illumina HiSeq 2500. TCRdb reran the public reads through fastp at Q25 and MiXCR, keeping productive beta chains. Every entry covers one CDR3 protein and lists the most common genes and DNA from its rows. Within this sample are 650,000 to 700,000 distinct CDR3 sequences, with about 15% of them counted one time only. 11% of the sample belongs to the ten largest clones. CDR1 and CDR2, per the germline V gene (reference sequence), are LGHDT and YNNKEL. The CDR3 numbers 14 residues from cysteine through phenylalanine. Only CDR3 DNA remains: 42 bases, in frame from the first base. V loses 0 bases of germline sequence and J loses 7 bases, and the interval between the two ends is 12 bases.

The investigation overall reported the following: The authors suggested that each seasonal influenza vaccination may recruit only a limited number of new T cells.

Recombination joined TRBV3-1 with TRBJ2-5, with the D assignment possibly TRBD1 or TRBD2, given 6 matching bases for each. The TCR sequence derives from a man in his fifties or sixties who received an inactivated influenza vaccine. Donor details come from another sample of the same person, matched by shared clones. Sequenced here: PBMCs from blood, sampled 11 to 12 days after vaccination. Read as DNA, the sequence is TGTGCCAGCAGCCAAGACGGGGGCTTTGGGACCCAGTACTTC. It translates to CASSQDGGFGTQYF.